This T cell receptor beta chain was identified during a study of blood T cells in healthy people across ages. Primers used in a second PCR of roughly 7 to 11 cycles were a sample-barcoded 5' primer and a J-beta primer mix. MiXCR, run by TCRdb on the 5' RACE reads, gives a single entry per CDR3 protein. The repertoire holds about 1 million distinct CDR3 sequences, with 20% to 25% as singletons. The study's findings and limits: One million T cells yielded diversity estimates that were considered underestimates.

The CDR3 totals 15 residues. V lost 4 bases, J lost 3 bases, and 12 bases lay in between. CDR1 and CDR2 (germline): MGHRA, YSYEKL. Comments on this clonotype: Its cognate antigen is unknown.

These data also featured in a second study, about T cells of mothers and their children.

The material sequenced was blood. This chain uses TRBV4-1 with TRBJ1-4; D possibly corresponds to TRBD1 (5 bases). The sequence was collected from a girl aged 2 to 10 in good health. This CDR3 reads CASSPSGPSNEKLFF. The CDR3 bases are TGCGCCAGCAGCCCCTCGGGACCATCTAATGAAAAACTGTTTTTT.